This is a list of T cell receptor beta chains from one sample in a study of OX40 agonist ivuxolimab in advanced cancers. TCRdb's copy holds only in-frame clones and misses some; the assay was immunoSEQ multiplex PCR. The table has about 48,000 clones, about 93% seen once. The sequencing used CD4+ or CD8+ T cells sorted from blood, collected in a trial of the OX40 agonist ivuxolimab. The receptors originated from an adult with an advanced solid tumor such as melanoma, head and neck, liver or kidney cancer. Each CDR3 is given with its conserved first and last residue. The D gene is left open where the match is weak. Clone size is given for some rows only: seen once, a few or many times, or a class if the clone is expanded.

V: TRBV5-8
size: -
J: TRBJ2-3
D: TRBD1
length: 15
CDR3: CASSSGQGAADTQYF
DNA: TGTGCCAGCAGCTCGGGACAGGGGGCCGCAGATACGCAGTATTTT

V: TRBV11-2
size: -
J: TRBJ1-1
D: TRBD1
length: 11
CDR3: CASSYRGEAFF
DNA: TGTGCCAGCAGCTACAGGGGGGAAGCTTTCTTT

V: TRBV6-5
size: -
J: TRBJ1-5
D: -
length: 12
CDR3: CASSTGAWPQHF
DNA: TGTGCCAGCAGTACCGGAGCATGGCCCCAGCATTTT

V: TRBV5-1
size: -
J: TRBJ2-1
D: -
length: 17
CDR3: CASSSTPTGMSYNEQFF
DNA: TGCGCCAGCAGCTCGACCCCAACAGGGATGTCGTACAATGAGCAGTTCTTC

V: TRBV25-1
size: -
J: TRBJ2-1
D: TRBD1
length: 13
CDR3: CASSSQGWDEQFF
DNA: TGTGCCAGCAGTTCACAGGGGTGGGATGAGCAGTTCTTC

V: TRBV27
size: -
J: TRBJ1-1
D: -
length: 15
CDR3: CASNQGGPGNTEAFF
DNA: TGTGCCAGCAACCAAGGCGGACCGGGGAACACTGAAGCTTTCTTT

V: TRBV27
size: -
J: TRBJ2-2
D: -
length: 15
CDR3: CASSPPGSAGGELFF
DNA: TGTGCCAGCAGTCCACCGGGATCCGCGGGCGGGGAGCTGTTTTTT

V: TRBV12-5
size: -
J: TRBJ2-3
D: -
length: 17
CDR3: CASATSATVTSTDTQYF
DNA: TGTGCTAGTGCTACGTCTGCGACGGTGACTAGCACAGATACGCAGTATTTT

V: TRBV27
size: -
J: TRBJ1-6
D: -
length: 16
CDR3: CASSPSEGPLNSPLHF
DNA: TGTGCCAGCAGTCCATCCGAGGGACCGCTTAATTCACCCCTCCACTTT

V: TRBV6-5
size: -
J: TRBJ1-4
D: TRBD1
length: 15
CDR3: CASSFSDRGHEKLFF
DNA: TGTGCCAGCAGTTTCTCCGACAGGGGGCATGAAAAACTGTTTTTT

V: TRBV7-9
size: once
J: TRBJ1-4
D: -
length: 16
CDR3: CAMTLEGEGANEKLFF
DNA: TGTGCCATGACGTTGGAGGGGGAGGGGGCTAATGAAAAACTGTTTTTT

V: TRBV7-9
size: -
J: TRBJ1-1
D: TRBD1
length: 16
CDR3: CASSHGQGVLNTEAFF
DNA: TGTGCCAGCAGCCACGGACAGGGGGTACTGAACACTGAAGCTTTCTTT

V: TRBV14
size: -
J: TRBJ1-5
D: -
length: 14
CDR3: CASSKTGINQPQHF
DNA: TGTGCCAGCAGCAAAACAGGGATCAATCAGCCCCAGCATTTT

V: TRBV30
size: -
J: TRBJ1-1
D: TRBD1
length: 12
CDR3: CASGQGAFGAFF
DNA: TGTGCCTCGGGACAGGGGGCTTTCGGGGCTTTCTTT

V: TRBV28
size: -
J: TRBJ1-2
D: TRBD1
length: 14
CDR3: CASSLDRVGDGYTF
DNA: TGTGCCAGCAGTTTAGACAGGGTTGGGGATGGCTACACCTTC

V: TRBV2
size: -
J: TRBJ1-1
D: -
length: 13
CDR3: CASSDVFGTEAFF
DNA: TGTGCCAGCAGTGACGTTTTCGGCACTGAAGCTTTCTTT